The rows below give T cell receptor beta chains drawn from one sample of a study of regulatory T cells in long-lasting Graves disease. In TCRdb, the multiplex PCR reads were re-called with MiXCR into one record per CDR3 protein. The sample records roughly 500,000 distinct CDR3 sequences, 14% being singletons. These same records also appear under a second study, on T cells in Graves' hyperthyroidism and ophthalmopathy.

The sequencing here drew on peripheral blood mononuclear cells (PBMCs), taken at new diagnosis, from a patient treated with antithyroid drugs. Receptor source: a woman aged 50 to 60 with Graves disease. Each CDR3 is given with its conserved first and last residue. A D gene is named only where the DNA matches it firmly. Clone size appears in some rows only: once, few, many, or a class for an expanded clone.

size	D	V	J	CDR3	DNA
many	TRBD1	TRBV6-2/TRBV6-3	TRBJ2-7	CASEIGPRGQATYEQYF	TGTGCCAGCGAGATTGGACCAAGGGGACAGGCCACCTACGAGCAGTACTTC
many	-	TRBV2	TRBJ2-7	CASSEEPYEQYF	TGTGCCAGCAGTGAAGAACCCTACGAGCAGTACTTC
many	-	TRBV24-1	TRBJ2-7	CASEQGNEQYF	TGTGCCTCGGAACAGGGTAACGAGCAGTACTTC
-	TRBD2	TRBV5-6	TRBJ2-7	CASSLGGLAIYEQYF	TGTGCCAGCAGCTTGGGGGGACTAGCAATCTACGAGCAGTACTTC
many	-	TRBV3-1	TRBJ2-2	CASSQGSQWTGELFF	TGTGCCAGCAGCCAAGGCTCCCAGTGGACCGGGGAGCTGTTTTTT
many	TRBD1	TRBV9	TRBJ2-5	CASSARQGQETQYF	TGTGCCAGCAGCGCCCGACAGGGCCAAGAGACCCAGTACTTC
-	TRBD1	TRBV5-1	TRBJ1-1	CASSTRQGNTEAFF	TGCGCCAGCAGCACGAGACAGGGAAACACTGAAGCTTTCTTT
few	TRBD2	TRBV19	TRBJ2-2	CASSSAGLSVPNTGELFF	TGTGCCAGTAGTTCGGCGGGACTATCGGTGCCAAACACCGGGGAGCTGTTTTTT
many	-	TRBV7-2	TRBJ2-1	CASSLALYNEQFF	TGTGCCAGCAGCTTAGCTCTGTACAATGAGCAGTTCTTC
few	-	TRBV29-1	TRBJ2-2	CSVEEGGGELFF	TGCAGCGTTGAAGAAGGGGGCGGGGAGCTGTTTTTT
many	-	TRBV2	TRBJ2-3	CASRAVAGTDTQYF	TGTGCCAGCAGGGCTGTAGCGGGCACAGATACGCAGTATTTT
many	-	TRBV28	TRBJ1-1	CASSNLKGLNTEAFF	TGTGCCAGCAGCAATCTTAAGGGGCTGAACACTGAAGCTTTCTTT
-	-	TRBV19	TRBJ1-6	CASSIGVRYNSPLHF	TGTGCCAGTAGTATTGGGGTTCGGTATAATTCACCCCTCCACTTT
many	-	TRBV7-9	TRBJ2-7	CASTGSAAYEQYF	TGTGCCAGCACCGGATCAGCGGCTTACGAGCAGTACTTC
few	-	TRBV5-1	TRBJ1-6	CASSSTMGNSPLHF	TGCGCCAGCAGCTCGACTATGGGGAATTCACCCCTCCACTTT
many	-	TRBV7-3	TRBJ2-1	CASSPSTGSYNEQFF	TGTGCCAGCAGCCCTTCAACAGGGTCTTACAATGAGCAGTTCTTC
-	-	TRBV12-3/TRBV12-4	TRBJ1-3	CASSLGGEGNTIYF	TGTGCCAGCAGTTTAGGCGGCGAAGGAAACACCATATATTTT
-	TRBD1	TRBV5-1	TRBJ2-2	CASSQMTGGTGELFF	TGCGCCAGCAGCCAGATGACAGGGGGCACCGGGGAGCTGTTTTTT
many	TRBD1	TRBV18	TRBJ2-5	CASLETGGEETQYF	TGTGCCAGCTTGGAGACAGGGGGCGAAGAGACCCAGTACTTC
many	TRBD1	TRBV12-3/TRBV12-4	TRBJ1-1	CASRMTGGSDTEAFF	TGTGCCAGCAGAATGACAGGGGGCAGCGACACTGAAGCTTTCTTT
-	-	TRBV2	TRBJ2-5	CASYNIGLGETQYF	TGTGCCAGCTATAACATTGGACTGGGAGAGACCCAGTACTTC
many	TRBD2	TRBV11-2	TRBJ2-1	CASSLLTSGTAYNEQFF	TGTGCCAGCAGCTTACTAACTAGCGGGACAGCCTACAATGAGCAGTTCTTC
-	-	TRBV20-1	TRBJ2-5	CNASTPETQYF	TGCAATGCTAGCACGCCGGAGACCCAGTACTTC
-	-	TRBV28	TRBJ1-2	CASTSGGYGYTF	TGTGCCAGCACCTCGGGGGGCTATGGCTACACCTTC
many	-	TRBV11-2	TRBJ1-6	CASSAEYNSPLHF	TGTGCCAGCAGCGCAGAGTATAATTCACCCCTCCACTTT
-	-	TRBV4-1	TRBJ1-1	CASSPGLGMNTEAFF	TGCGCCAGCAGCCCGGGTTTAGGCATGAACACTGAAGCTTTCTTT
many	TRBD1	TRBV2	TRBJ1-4	CASRDRGGEKLFF	TGTGCCAGCAGGGACAGGGGAGGAGAAAAACTGTTTTTT
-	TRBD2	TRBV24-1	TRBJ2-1	CATSGTSDSYNEQFF	TGTGCCACCAGTGGCACTAGCGACTCCTACAATGAGCAGTTCTTC
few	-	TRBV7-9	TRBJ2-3	CASSQGGLSTDTQYF	TGTGCCAGCAGCCAGGGGGGGCTTAGCACAGATACGCAGTATTTT
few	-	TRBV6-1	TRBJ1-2	CASSITGYGYTF	TGTGCCAGCAGCATCACAGGGTACGGCTACACCTTC
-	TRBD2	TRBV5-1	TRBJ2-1	CASSLDPSGSGNEQFF	TGCGCCAGCAGCTTGGATCCCAGCGGGAGCGGCAATGAGCAGTTCTTC
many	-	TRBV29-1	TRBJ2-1	CSVEGPNSYNEQFF	TGCAGCGTTGAAGGACCCAACAGTTACAATGAGCAGTTCTTC
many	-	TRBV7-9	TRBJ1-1	CASSQTTGKNTEAFF	TGTGCCAGCAGCCAGACGACAGGAAAGAACACTGAAGCTTTCTTT
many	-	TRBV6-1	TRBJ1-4	CASSEARGGLNEKLFF	TGTGCCAGCAGTGAAGCGCGGGGCGGACTTAATGAAAAACTGTTTTTT
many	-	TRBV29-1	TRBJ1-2	CSVEESGGPFGYGYTF	TGCAGCGTTGAGGAGAGTGGGGGGCCCTTTGGCTATGGCTACACCTTC
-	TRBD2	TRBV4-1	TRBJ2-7	CANSPRLAGVGEQYF	TGCGCCAACAGCCCCAGGCTAGCGGGAGTCGGTGAGCAGTACTTC
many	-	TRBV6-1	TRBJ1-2	CASSEVRQTYGYTF	TGTGCCAGCAGTGAAGTTAGACAGACCTATGGCTACACCTTC
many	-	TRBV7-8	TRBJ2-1	CASSLEVPGYEQFF	TGTGCCAGCAGCTTAGAGGTCCCCGGCTATGAGCAGTTCTTC
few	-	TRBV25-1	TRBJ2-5	CASSEYRPETQYF	TGTGCCAGCAGTGAATATAGACCGGAGACCCAGTACTTC
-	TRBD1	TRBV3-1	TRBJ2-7	CASSPTPGQGARRTDEQYF	TGTGCCAGCAGCCCCACCCCGGGACAGGGGGCGCGTCGGACGGACGAGCAGTACTTC
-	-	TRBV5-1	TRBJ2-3	CASSLMASPSGRTDTQYF	TGCGCCAGCAGCTTAATGGCGTCTCCCTCAGGCCGCACAGATACGCAGTATTTT
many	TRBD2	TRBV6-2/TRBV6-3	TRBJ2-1	CASSYGMGLAENNEQFF	TGTGCCAGCAGCTACGGAATGGGACTAGCGGAGAACAATGAGCAGTTCTTC
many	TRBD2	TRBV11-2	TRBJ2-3	CASSLGLAGGPSLFAQYF	TGTGCCAGCAGCCTGGGACTAGCGGGAGGGCCGTCATTGTTTGCGCAGTATTTT
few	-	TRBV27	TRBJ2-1	CASSLFVRGEQFF	TGTGCCAGCAGTTTATTCGTTAGGGGGGAGCAGTTCTTC
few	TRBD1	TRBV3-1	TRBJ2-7	CASSHYRDRGPQYF	TGTGCCAGCAGCCATTATAGGGACAGGGGGCCGCAGTACTTC
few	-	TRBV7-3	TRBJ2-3	CASSLGAGRTDTQYF	TGTGCCAGCAGCTTAGGGGCGGGAAGGACAGATACGCAGTATTTT
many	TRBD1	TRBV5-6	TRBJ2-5	CASSLGQGEPLTETQYF	TGTGCCAGCAGCTTGGGACAGGGGGAGCCCTTGACAGAGACCCAGTACTTC
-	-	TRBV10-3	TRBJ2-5	CAISEKGTQYF	TGTGCCATCAGTGAGAAGGGGACCCAGTACTTC
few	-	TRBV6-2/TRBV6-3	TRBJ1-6	CASSYSGGGKSNSPLHF	TGTGCCAGCAGTTACTCGGGGGGGGGGAAGAGTAATTCACCCCTCCACTTT
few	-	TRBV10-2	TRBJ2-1	CASSPLDEQFF	TGCGCCAGCAGCCCTTTGGATGAGCAGTTCTTC
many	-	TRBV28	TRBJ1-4	CASRSRHEKLFF	TGTGCCAGCAGATCCCGACATGAAAAACTGTTTTTT
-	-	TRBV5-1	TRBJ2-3	CASSPTSSPGDTQYF	TGCGCCAGCAGCCCAACAAGCTCCCCCGGGGATACGCAGTATTTT
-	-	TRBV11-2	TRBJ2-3	CACSSEGRASDTQYF	TGTGCCTGCAGCTCAGAGGGCCGGGCTTCAGATACGCAGTATTTT
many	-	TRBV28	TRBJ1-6	CASSIPLRDKYNSPLHF	TGTGCCAGCAGTATCCCCCTCCGGGACAAATATAATTCACCCCTCCACTTT
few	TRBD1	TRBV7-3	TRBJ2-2	CASSLRGRTGRNTGELFF	TGTGCCAGCAGCTTAAGGGGGAGGACAGGGCGGAACACCGGGGAGCTGTTTTTT
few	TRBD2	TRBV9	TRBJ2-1	CASSVEGTSGNEQLF	TGTGCCAGCAGCGTAGAGGGGACTAGCGGGAATGAGCAGCTCTTC
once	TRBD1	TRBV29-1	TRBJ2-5	CSVLPGQQETQYF	TGCAGCGTCCTACCGGGACAGCAAGAGACCCAGTACTTC
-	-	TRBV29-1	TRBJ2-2	CSVSREVGTGELFF	TGCAGCGTTAGCAGGGAAGTTGGGACCGGGGAGCTGTTTTTT
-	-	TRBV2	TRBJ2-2	CASIESGHGELFF	TGTGCCAGCATCGAGTCGGGACACGGGGAGCTGTTTTTT
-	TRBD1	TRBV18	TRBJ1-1	CASSYYRTGMTEAFF	TGTGCCAGCTCATACTATCGGACAGGGATGACTGAAGCTTTCTTT